This T cell receptor (beta chain) was sequenced for a study of T cells in Graves' hyperthyroidism and ophthalmopathy (dated by TCRdb to between 2019 and 2020). Study-wide context: Peripheral blood samples were taken at initial diagnosis, before any treatment was given. In more than five Graves' hyperthyroidism patients, the study also compared T-cell repertoires from thyroid tissue with T-cell repertoires from blood. The 90 or so discovery patients were randomly split 7:3 into training and test sets. Once sampling was done, hyperthyroidism patients were given methimazole at a starting dose of 30 mg daily, whereas ophthalmopathy patients were given high-dose intravenous methylprednisolone. According to the paper, TCR Vbeta CDR3 sequencing was carried out on approximately 140 peripheral blood samples, which came from under 50 ophthalmopathy, 75 or so hyperthyroidism and some 17 progressor patients. To identify distinguishing TCR V-J signatures, a discovery cohort of 100 patients was used, comprising roughly 45 with Graves' ophthalmopathy and around 57 with stable Graves' hyperthyroidism. An independent validation cohort of about 20 hyperthyroidism patients and about 16 patients who later progressed to ophthalmopathy tested prospective prediction of ophthalmopathy. Study-wide conclusions, independent of this receptor: A model built on a 13 V-J signature distinguished ophthalmopathy from stable hyperthyroidism, reaching around 88% sensitivity and 81.08% specificity in cross-validation and 80%/75% in testing. Most expanded thyroid clonotypes (frequency above 0.001) were also found in blood, which suggests that blood repertoires may mirror thyroid immune responses. During validation, the model predicted progression to ophthalmopathy a median of approximately 7 months ahead of onset, with around 65% sensitivity and 72.22% specificity. No statistical method was used to set the sample size in advance, and investigators knew the group allocation.

Moderately to severely active disease, a Clinical Activity Score of at least 3, a NOSPECS grade of at least 4, and a duration under 3 months were present in ophthalmopathy patients. Exclusion was applied to patients with uncontrolled infections, other autoimmune diseases, pregnancy or lactation. Diagnoses relied on clinical symptoms, serum thyroxine and TRAb, thyroid ultrasound and orbital computed tomography. Ficoll-Paque density gradient centrifugation was used to isolate PBMCs from around 10 ml of fresh peripheral blood. Trizol reagent was used to extract total RNA, and RNA quality was then checked on an Agilent 2100 Bioanalyzer. The CDR3, cysteine through phenylalanine, is 14 amino acids long. The CDR3 DNA has 42 bases and is translated from base 1. In the germline V gene (reference sequence), CDR1 corresponds to DFQATT and CDR2 to SNEGSKA. As regards this clonotype: Which antigen it targets is not known. One end of the junction fails to match germline, which may point to a read error.

The TCR beta CDR3 regions were amplified from the RNA transcripts. The first round of RT-PCR for the TCR CDR3 was performed with the HTBI primer set and the Qiagen OneStep RT-PCR kit. Libraries were constructed in a second round of multiplex PCR, after which size selection and purification were performed. Sequencing of the libraries was done on an Illumina HiSeq2000 using paired-end 100 bp reads. In the authors' own workflow: SOAPnuke was used to process the raw data, with reads discarded if the reads contained adapters or uncalled bases, had a mean Phred below 15, or lacked an exact constant-primer or identifier match. High-quality paired reads were merged using COPE v1.2.5, and each unique nucleotide sequence was defined as a clonotype. MiTCR v1.1 was used to align clonotypes to the IMGT TRBV, TRBD and TRBJ reference segments. Analysis was restricted to V-J combinations with a frequency above 0.0001, which covered roughly 99% of repertoires. A TCS score was defined as the ratio of F50 (clonal expansion) to E x V (chaos), with BLOSUM62-based TCRdist applied between CDR3 peptides within each V-J. Welch's t-statistics and random forest reduced roughly 500 V-J features to under 15, which were used in a naive Bayes classifier (R e1071). Using fastp at Q25 and MiXCR, TCRdb reprocessed the public reads and kept productive beta chains. Rows are unified per CDR3 protein, each entry keeping the most common DNA and genes. The V and J calls were not made by the authors but by TCRdb's processing. The sample contains around 50,000 distinct CDR3 sequences, approximately 48% of them found a single time. In total, the top ten clones hold about 9% of the sample.

Here the chain combines TRBV20-1 and TRBJ2-7; TRBD1 aligns with 10 central bases. The receptor comes from a woman aged 45-60 years with Graves' ophthalmopathy. Material for sequencing was blood. The CDR3 corresponds to CSARRTGGTGELYF. The nucleotides are TGCAGTGCTAGACGGACAGGGGGGACCGGGGAGCTGTACTTC.